This TCR beta chain appears in the sequencing data of a study of regulatory T cells in long-lasting Graves disease. At the level of the study: Antithyroid drugs had been taken by newly diagnosed Graves' patients for under 3 months.

Construction of TCR beta libraries relied on iRepertoire HTBI primers and on Arm-PCR targeting CDR3 regions. TCRdb re-called the multiplex PCR reads with MiXCR, one entry per CDR3 protein. The table has 350,000 to 450,000 distinct CDR3 sequences, approximately 12% seen once. As to this clonotype: This may be a read error: a much more frequent sequence differs by one nucleotide.

The CDR3 spans 16 residues. Germline V CDR1 and CDR2: MNHNS, SASEGT. The V end was cut by 6 bases, the J end by 0 bases, with 16 bases between. Time point here: newly diagnosed GD, antithyroid drugs for less than 3 months. Researchers made the TCR library from RNA that was extracted from PBMCs. These data were also filed under a second study, of T cells in Graves' hyperthyroidism and ophthalmopathy. That source reports: In blood, most of the thyroid clonotypes expanded above 0.001 were also present.

The receptor was derived from a young woman with Graves disease. V and J are TRBV6-1 and TRBJ2-3; D call uncertain. Here the sequenced sample was peripheral blood mononuclear cells (PBMCs), taken at new diagnosis, from a patient treated with antithyroid drugs. The CDR3 loop is CASSGRRMPSTDTQYF. The CDR3 region has the DNA TGTGCCAGCAGCGGTCGACGAATGCCTAGCACAGATACGCAGTATTTT.